The 16 T cell receptor beta chains below come from one sample, sequenced in a study of technical replicates of blood from a few donors. Sequencing was performed with immunoSEQ multiplex PCR; in TCRdb, only in-frame clones are kept and a portion is missing. Among around 76,000 clones, 92% were seen once, and the ten largest hold over 0.35%. The sample comprised T cells isolated from PBMCs. These receptors all come from a human donor in good health.

This chain links TRBV30 with TRBJ2-5; D call uncertain. This CDR3 has 13 amino acids. V was cut by 0 bases and J by 5 bases, with 10 bases left in between. Germline V lookup: CDR1 GTSNPN, CDR2 SVGIG (reference sequence). CDR3 nucleotides: TGTGCCTGGAGTGTACGTAGCTCGGAGACCCAGTACTTC. Encoded protein: CAWSVRSSETQYF.

This chain connects TRBV5-1 to TRBJ2-3; 15 bases map to TRBD2. J was trimmed by 2 bases and V by 4 bases; bases with no gene match: 8. Looked up from germline, CDR1 is SGHRS and CDR2 is YFSETQ. The length of the CDR3 is 18 residues. DNA for the CDR3: TGCGCCAGCAGCGCGGGACTAGCGGGAGGATGGGACACAGATACGCAGTATTTT. It is translated as CASSAGLAGGWDTDTQYF.

This clone came up once. The chain joins TRBV29-1 to TRBJ1-2; possibly TRBD1 for D (6 bases). Germline V gene data show CDR1 as SQVTM and CDR2 as ANQGSEA. Deletions cut 0 bases from V and 5 bases from J, with 19 bases between. The CDR3 has 16 residues. The CDR3 bases are TGCAGCGTTGAAGATCAGGTGCAAGGGGGATATTATGGCTACACCTTC. It codes for CSVEDQVQGGYYGYTF.

The V call is TRBV7-2, the J call TRBJ1-4; 9 bases are a match to TRBD1. CDR3 size: 15 residues. Germline CDR1 reads SGHTA; CDR2 reads FQGNSA. The J segment lost 4 bases and the V segment lost 4 bases, leaving 4 bases of the junction unmatched. CDR3 loop: CASSWGDRDNEKLFF. DNA for the CDR3: TGTGCCAGCAGCTGGGGGGACAGGGATAATGAAAAACTGTTTTTT. The variable domain in full, with the rest retrieved from reference TRBV7-2 and TRBJ1-4, is GAGVSQSPSNKVTEKGKDVELRCDPISGHTALYWYRQSLGQGLEFLIYFQGNSAPDKSGLPSDRFSAERTGGSVSTLTIQRTQQEDSAVYLCASSWGDRDNEKLFFGSGTQLSVL.

V usage is TRBV27 and J usage is TRBJ1-2; D gene uncertain. This CDR3 contains 13 residues. Germline V gene lookup returns CDR1 MNHEY and CDR2 SMNVEV (reference sequence). The V gene lost 3 bases and the J gene lost 0 bases, with 5 bases spanning the gap. This chain's CDR3 is CASSFGANYGYTF. For the CDR3, the DNA is TGTGCCAGCAGTTTCGGGGCTAACTATGGCTACACCTTC.

The chain couples TRBV18 to TRBJ1-2; the D is unclear. Germline CDR1 reads KGHSH; CDR2 reads LQKENI. The CDR3 length is 14 residues. Trimming removed 2 bases at V and 0 bases at J, with 7 bases between. The CDR3 loop is CASSPAGPNYGYTF. The CDR3 nucleotides are TGTGCCAGCTCACCAGCGGGCCCTAACTATGGCTACACCTTC. Filled out from reference TRBV18 and TRBJ1-2, the complete variable domain reads NAGVMQNPRHLVRRRGQEARLRCSPMKGHSHVYWYRQLPEEGLKFMVYLQKENIIDESGMPKERFSAEFPKEGPSILRIQQVVRGDSAAYFCASSPAGPNYGYTFGSGTRLTVV.

The V call is TRBV4-1, the J call TRBJ2-7; 9 nucleotides match TRBD2. After removal of 4 bases from V and 3 bases from J, the junction contained 7 bases not matched to a gene. This CDR3 comprises 15 residues. From germline, CDR1 is MGHRA and CDR2 YSYEKL. CDR3 amino acids: CASSPAGGSLYEQYF. In DNA, the CDR3 is TGCGCCAGCAGCCCGGCGGGAGGGTCCCTCTACGAGCAGTACTTC.

This clone showed up just once. Other DNA sequences in this sample translate to the same CDR3. This chain uses TRBV10-3 with TRBJ1-2, with a weak D call TRBD1 (5 bases). V was clipped by 2 bases and J by 5 bases, with 12 bases between them. Germline CDR1 ENHRY, CDR2 SYGVKD. The CDR3 totals 14 residues. CDR3 amino acids: CAISEGQGGYGYTF. The CDR3 bases are TGTGCCATCAGTGAGGGTCAGGGTGGGTATGGCTACACCTTC.

The rearrangement links TRBV9 to TRBJ2-7; 9 bases line up with TRBD1. Germline V gives CDR1 SGDLS, CDR2 YYNGEE. Losses at the gene ends were 3 bases for V and 5 bases for J; bases not matched to a gene: 9. CDR3 length equals 15 residues. The CDR3 nucleotides read TGTGCCAGCAGCGCCTTCGGGACAGGGTTCGACGAGCAGTACTTC. Translated, it gives CASSAFGTGFDEQYF.

Only one count was recorded for this clone. The chain recombines TRBV6-5 with TRBJ1-2; D ambiguous. Looked up from germline, CDR1 is MNHEY and CDR2 is SVGAGI. Trimming left V 5 bases short and J 3 bases short, with 16 bases between. The CDR3 runs 15 residues. The CDR3 spells CASSRLTWQDYGYTF. The CDR3, as DNA: TGTGCCAGCAGTCGTCTTACGTGGCAGGACTATGGCTACACCTTC.

The rearrangement joins TRBV19 to TRBJ1-5, with 7 bases matching TRBD1. V shed 0 bases, J shed 12 bases, and the junction held 5 bases outside the gene matches. The V gene's germline CDR1 is LNHDA and CDR2 SQIVND (reference sequence). The CDR3 covers 13 residues. The CDR3 DNA reads as TGTGCCAGTAGTATAGATAGGGGGCTACTCCAGCATTTT. This gives the protein CASSIDRGLLQHF.

This clone was detected only once. The V gene is TRBV30, the J gene TRBJ2-2; D is uncertain. Trimming left V 4 bases short and J 6 bases short, with 9 bases between. Germline CDR1 and CDR2: GTSNPN and SVGIG (reference sequence). The CDR3 length is 12 residues. In nucleotides, the CDR3 is TGTGCCTGGAACCGGGTTCCCGGGGAGCTGTTTTTT. It encodes CAWNRVPGELFF.

The genes are TRBV25-1 and TRBJ2-7, with 8 bases that match TRBD2. Germline V gene data show CDR1 as MGHDK and CDR2 as SYGVNS. This CDR3 is 13 amino acids long. J lost 7 bases, V lost 4 bases, and 6 bases had no gene match. The CDR3 protein is CASSGSGTVEQYF. The CDR3 bases are TGTGCCAGCAGTGGTAGCGGGACGGTAGAGCAGTACTTC.

The chain carries TRBV5-4 and TRBJ1-2; D not resolved. Between the trimmed V and J ends, which lost 2 bases and 4 bases, there was a span of 9 bases. In germline, CDR1 is SGHNT, CDR2 YYREEE (reference sequence). The CDR3 covers 13 residues. This chain's CDR3 is CASSFNAAYGYTF. CDR3 nucleotide sequence: TGTGCCAGCAGCTTTAATGCGGCCTATGGCTACACCTTC.

Here the CDR3 DNA reads TGTGCCAGCAGCTTTTACAGGGAGGGAAACACCATATATTTT. Residues: CASSFYREGNTIYF. V usage is TRBV13 and J usage is TRBJ1-3; tentative D call: TRBD1 (6 bases). The V gene lost 3 bases and the J gene lost 4 bases, with 10 bases spanning the gap. Germline loops: CDR1 PRHDT, CDR2 FYEKMQ (reference sequence). The CDR3 extends over 14 amino acids. Filled out from reference TRBV13 and TRBJ1-3, the complete variable domain reads AAGVIQSPRHLIKEKRETATLKCYPIPRHDTVYWYQQGPGQDPQFLISFYEKMQSDKGSIPDRFSAQQFSDYHSELNMSSLELGDSALYFCASSFYREGNTIYFGEGSWLTVV.

The chain recombines TRBV2 with TRBJ2-7, with TRBD2 matching 8 bases. The V gene end was trimmed by 6 bases and the J gene end by 5 bases; junction bases not matched to a gene: 6. The length of the CDR3 is 13 residues. Per germline, CDR1 SNHLY and CDR2 FYNNEI. The CDR3 here is CASRAAGGNEQYF. Here the CDR3 DNA reads TGTGCCAGCAGAGCGGCGGGAGGAAACGAGCAGTACTTC.